This TCR beta chain derives from a study of cytomegalovirus exposure and HLA in healthy donors. The study's findings and limits: Later on, a genetic analysis was performed. It linked a missense variant in DCLRE1C with V- and J-gene trimming of TCR beta.

60 Vbeta and 13 Jbeta primers were used in PCR. Assay: immunoSEQ multiplex PCR; the TCRdb copy retains only in-frame clones and omits some. The data contain around 190,000 clones, around 87% of them singletons. With respect to this clone: The antigen remains undetermined.

The germline V gene encodes CDR1 MDHEN and CDR2 SYDVKM. This CDR3 has 14 amino acids. V dropped 3 bases and J dropped 2 bases, with 10 bases sitting between them. This clonotype was obtained from a boy aged 2 to 10 in good health and CMV-seronegative. This sequence joins TRBV28 and TRBJ1-1; D is uncertain. Sequences were obtained from PBMCs. CDR3 in amino acids: CASSFRPTNTEAFF. CDR3 DNA: TGTGCCAGCAGTTTTCGGCCGACTAACACTGAAGCTTTCTTT.